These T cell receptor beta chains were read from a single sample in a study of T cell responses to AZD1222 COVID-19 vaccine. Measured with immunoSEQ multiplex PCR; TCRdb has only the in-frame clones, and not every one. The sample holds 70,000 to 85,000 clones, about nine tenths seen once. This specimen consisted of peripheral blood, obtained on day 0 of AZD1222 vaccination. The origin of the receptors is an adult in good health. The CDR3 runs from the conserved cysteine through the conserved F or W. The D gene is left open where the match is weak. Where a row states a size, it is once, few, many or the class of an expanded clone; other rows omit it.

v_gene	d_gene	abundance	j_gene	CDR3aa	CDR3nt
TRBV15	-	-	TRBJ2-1	CATSRDQYEQFF	TGTGCCACCAGCAGAGATCAGTACGAGCAGTTCTTC
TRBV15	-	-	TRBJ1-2	CATSRGGQRGYTF	TGTGCCACCAGCAGAGGGGGGCAGCGAGGCTACACCTTC
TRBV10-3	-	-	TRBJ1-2	CAISKDYGYTF	TGTGCCATCAGTAAAGACTATGGCTACACCTTC
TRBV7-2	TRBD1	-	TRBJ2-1	CASTDRGLLSNEQFF	TGTGCCAGCACTGACAGGGGGCTCCTCTCCAATGAGCAGTTCTTC
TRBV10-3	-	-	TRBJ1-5	CAISQGGRQPQHF	TGTGCCATCAGTCAAGGGGGTAGGCAGCCCCAGCATTTT
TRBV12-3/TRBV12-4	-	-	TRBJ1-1	CASSFSGGTEAFF	TGTGCCAGCAGTTTCTCGGGGGGCACTGAAGCTTTCTTT
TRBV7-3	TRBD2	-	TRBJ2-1	CASSEGLAGDEQFF	TGTGCCAGCAGCGAGGGACTAGCGGGGGATGAGCAGTTCTTC
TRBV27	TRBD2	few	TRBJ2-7	CASSYSTSGLYEQYF	TGTGCCAGCAGTTACTCGACTAGCGGACTCTACGAGCAGTACTTC
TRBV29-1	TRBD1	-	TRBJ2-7	CSVRRTGGKEQYF	TGCAGCGTTCGTCGGACAGGGGGTAAAGAGCAGTACTTC
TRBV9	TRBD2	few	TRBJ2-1	CASSVASGGASSYNEQFF	TGTGCCAGCAGCGTAGCCAGCGGGGGGGCAAGCTCCTACAATGAGCAGTTCTTC
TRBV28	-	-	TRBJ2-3	CASSFEVKGVDTQYF	TGTGCCAGCAGTTTTGAGGTGAAGGGGGTAGATACGCAGTATTTT
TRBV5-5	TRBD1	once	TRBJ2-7	CASSLDGTAIREQYF	TGTGCCAGCAGCTTGGATGGGACAGCAATCCGAGAGCAGTACTTC
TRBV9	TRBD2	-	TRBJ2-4	CASSVGLAGGPNIQYF	TGTGCCAGCAGCGTAGGGCTAGCGGGGGGGCCCAACATTCAGTACTTC
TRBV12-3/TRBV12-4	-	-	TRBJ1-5	CASSPIRNQPQHF	TGTGCCAGCAGCCCAATTCGAAATCAGCCCCAGCATTTT
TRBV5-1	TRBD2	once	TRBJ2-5	CASSSGLAGGQETQYF	TGCGCCAGCAGCTCAGGACTAGCGGGGGGACAAGAGACCCAGTACTTC
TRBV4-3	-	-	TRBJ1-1	CASSRGWQGSGTSEAFF	TGCGCCAGCAGCCGCGGCTGGCAGGGGTCAGGAACCTCTGAAGCTTTCTTT
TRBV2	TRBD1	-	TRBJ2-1	CASIGDRAYNEQFF	TGTGCCAGCATTGGAGACAGGGCCTACAATGAGCAGTTCTTC
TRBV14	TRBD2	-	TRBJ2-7	CASSQWAGSGSYEQYF	TGTGCCAGCAGCCAATGGGCCGGTAGCGGGAGCTACGAGCAGTACTTC
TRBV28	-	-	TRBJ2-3	CASSNLAYTQYF	TGTGCCAGCAGTAATCTAGCGTATACGCAGTATTTT
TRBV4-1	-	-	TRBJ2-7	CASSQLGGSSYEQYF	TGCGCCAGCAGCCAACTAGGGGGGAGCTCCTACGAGCAGTACTTC
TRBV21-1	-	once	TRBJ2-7	CASSEPFGTSTGEQYF	TGTGCCAGCAGCGAACCATTCGGGACTAGTACCGGTGAGCAGTACTTC
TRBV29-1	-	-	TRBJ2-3	CSVEETGIDTQYF	TGCAGCGTTGAGGAAACAGGTATAGATACGCAGTATTTT
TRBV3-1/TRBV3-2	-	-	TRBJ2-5	CASSHSPFETQYF	TGTGCCAGCAGCCACTCTCCGTTTGAGACCCAGTACTTC
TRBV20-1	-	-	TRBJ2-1	CSGESYNEQFF	TGCAGTGGCGAATCCTACAATGAGCAGTTCTTC
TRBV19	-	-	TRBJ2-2	CASRGLANTGELFF	TGTGCCAGTAGAGGGCTAGCAAACACCGGGGAGCTGTTTTTT
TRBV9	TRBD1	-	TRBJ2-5	CASSVVGGTGQETQYF	TGTGCCAGCAGCGTAGTAGGGGGGACAGGTCAAGAGACCCAGTACTTC
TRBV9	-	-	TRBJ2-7	CASSVATYNEQYF	TGTGCCAGCAGCGTAGCTACTTATAACGAGCAGTACTTC
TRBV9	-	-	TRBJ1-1	CASSVQGGGTEAFF	TGTGCCAGCAGCGTCCAGGGAGGTGGCACTGAAGCTTTCTTT
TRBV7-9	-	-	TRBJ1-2	CAGSGRDGYTF	TGTGCGGGCTCGGGCAGGGATGGCTACACCTTC
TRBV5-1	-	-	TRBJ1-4	CASSLQASAPNEKLFF	TGCGCCAGCAGCTTGCAGGCCTCGGCTCCGAATGAAAAACTGTTTTTT
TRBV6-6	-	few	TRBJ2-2	CASSPWGDTGELFF	TGTGCCAGCAGTCCGTGGGGGGACACCGGGGAGCTGTTTTTT
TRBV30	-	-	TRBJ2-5	CAWSLGGGLETQYF	TGTGCCTGGAGTTTAGGTGGTGGTTTGGAGACCCAGTACTTC
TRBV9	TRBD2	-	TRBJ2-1	CASSPFTREDEQFF	TGTGCCAGCAGTCCTTTCACCCGGGAGGATGAGCAGTTCTTC
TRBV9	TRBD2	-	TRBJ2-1	CASSVGGGEVSYNEQFF	TGTGCCAGCAGCGTAGGGGGAGGGGAAGTCTCCTACAATGAGCAGTTCTTC
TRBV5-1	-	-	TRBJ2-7	CASSLGTTYEQYF	TGCGCCAGCAGCTTGGGAACTACCTACGAGCAGTACTTC
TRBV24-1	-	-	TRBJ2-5	CATSELKGGETQYF	TGTGCCACCAGTGAGCTTAAGGGCGGGGAGACCCAGTACTTC
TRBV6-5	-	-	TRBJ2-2	CASSLTSDTGELFF	TGTGCCAGCAGCCTTACATCGGACACCGGGGAGCTGTTTTTT